The next 18 T cell receptor beta chains were all read from a single sample in a study of STAT5B mutations in CD4+ large granular lymphocyte leukemia. Clones were read by immunoSEQ multiplex PCR, and TCRdb kept only the in-frame ones, dropping some. Of about 30,000 clones in the sample, approximately 79% are singletons; the top ten hold approximately 6.2%. The material sequenced was CD4+ T cells from blood buffy coats. The receptors come from a human donor in good health.

V usage is TRBV5-1 and J usage is TRBJ2-3; TRBD2 matches at 9 bases. The CDR3 totals 15 residues. With 2 bases clipped from V and 6 bases from J, the junction kept 7 bases outside the gene matches. Germline assignment: CDR1 SGHRS and CDR2 YFSETQ. In nucleotides, the CDR3 is TGCGCCAGCAGCTTCCGCGGGGGGGCGTCGGATACGCAGTATTTT. The encoded protein is CASSFRGGASDTQYF.

The chain links TRBV5-8 to TRBJ1-4; D is ambiguous. Germline lookup yields CDR1 SGHTS and CDR2 YDEGEE. V lost 6 bases and J 6 bases, leaving 18 bases between the germline ends. There are 15 residues in the CDR3. CDR3 in amino acids: CASTTKGSSYEKLFF. The CDR3 nucleotides read TGTGCCAGCACGACGAAGGGCAGCTCATATGAAAAACTGTTTTTT.

The V gene is TRBV7-2, the J gene TRBJ2-2; 7 nucleotides align to TRBD2. The germline V gene encodes CDR1 SGHTA and CDR2 FQGNSA. The CDR3 covers 13 residues. V lost 5 bases to trimming and J lost 7 bases; unmatched junction nucleotides: 4. CDR3 protein: CASSRQRDGELFF. The CDR3 DNA reads TGTGCCAGCAGCCGACAGCGGGACGGGGAGCTGTTTTTT.

The chain recombines TRBV10-2 with TRBJ2-5; 8 nucleotides agree with TRBD2. J was trimmed by 1 base and V by 6 bases; bases with no gene match: 10. The CDR3 totals 16 residues. Germline V gene data show CDR1 as WSHSY and CDR2 as SAAADI. The CDR3 DNA is TGCGCCAGCAGAGACCGACCAGGGACTAGCCAAGAGACCCAGTACTTC. Its translation is CASRDRPGTSQETQYF.

CDR3 sequence reads: CSTSGGSDTDTQYF. CDR3 DNA: TGCAGCACCTCCGGCGGGTCTGACACAGATACGCAGTATTTT. The V gene is TRBV29-1, the J gene TRBJ2-3; D perhaps matches TRBD2 (5 bases). Trimming cost V 8 bases and J 2 bases, with 17 bases left between them. The germline CDR1 and CDR2 sequences are SQVTM and ANQGSEA. This CDR3 is 14 amino acids long.

J is TRBJ2-3 and V is TRBV9; D is unresolved. Germline values: CDR1 SGDLS, CDR2 YYNGEE. Trimming stripped 0 bases from V and 0 bases from J, with 8 bases between. The CDR3 has 15 residues. CDR3 nucleotides: TGTGCCAGCAGCGTAGTGGGGATTAGCACAGATACGCAGTATTTT. Translating it yields CASSVVGISTDTQYF. Full variable domain (outside the CDR3, taken from reference TRBV9 and TRBJ2-3): DSGVTQTPKHLITATGQRVTLRCSPRSGDLSVYWYQQSLDQGLQFLIQYYNGEERAKGNILERFSAQQFPDLHSELNLSSLELGDSALYFCASSVVGISTDTQYFGPGTRLTVL.

V usage is TRBV5-4 and J usage is TRBJ2-5; D ambiguous. CDR3 length: 11 amino acids. V was clipped by 4 bases and J by 2 bases, with 3 bases between them. Germline assignment: CDR1 SGHNT and CDR2 YYREEE (reference sequence). Written as DNA, the CDR3 is TGTGCCAGCAGCCAACAAGAGACCCAGTACTTC. Its protein product is CASSQQETQYF. The full variable domain, its missing parts supplied by reference TRBV5-4 and TRBJ2-5, is ETGVTQSPTHLIKTRGQQVTLRCSSQSGHNTVSWYQQALGQGPQFIFQYYREEENGRGNFPPRFSGLQFPNYSSELNVNALELDDSALYLCASSQQETQYFGPGTRLLVL.

This rearrangement joins TRBV4-3 to TRBJ1-2; D is ambiguous. CDR1 and CDR2 from the germline V gene are LGHNA and YSLEER. The CDR3 spans 14 residues. V was shortened by 0 bases and J by 4 bases, with 9 bases between the two germline ends. The CDR3 here is CASSQDPRSYGYTF. Here the CDR3 DNA reads TGCGCCAGCAGCCAAGATCCCCGTAGCTATGGCTACACCTTC.

V is TRBV5-1 and J is TRBJ2-7; the D is unclear. This CDR3 has 16 amino acids. V lost 6 bases and J 2 bases, leaving 21 bases between the germline ends. In germline, CDR1 is SGHRS, CDR2 YFSETQ. The CDR3 coding sequence is TGCGCCAGCACCTCAATATCCCCGGACGGAACCTACGAGCAGTACTTC. Translated, it gives CASTSISPDGTYEQYF.

This clone showed up just once. The chain combines TRBV20-1 with TRBJ2-1; D may be TRBD1 or TRBD2 (5 bases each). Trimming removed 5 bases at V and 5 bases at J, with 7 bases between. Germline lookup yields CDR1 DFQATT and CDR2 SNEGSKA (reference sequence). The CDR3 has 11 amino acids. This CDR3 is CSAEGNNEQFF. The DNA of the CDR3 is TGCAGTGCTGAGGGGAACAATGAGCAGTTCTTC.

The V and J genes are TRBV7-2 and TRBJ1-2; D perhaps matches TRBD1 (5 bases). CDR3 length: 16 amino acids. Trimming removed 2 bases from V and 4 bases from J, with 17 bases in between. Germline-derived CDR1 and CDR2 are SGHTA and FQGNSA. In nucleotides, the CDR3 is TGTGCCAGCAGCTTACTCCCCCGGGGGGAAAGCTATGGCTACACCTTC. Protein product: CASSLLPRGESYGYTF.

Only one count was recorded for this clone. V usage is TRBV7-8 and J usage is TRBJ2-2; 7 nucleotides match TRBD1. CDR3 length equals 14 residues. The germline CDR1 and CDR2 sequences are SGHVS and FQNEAQ. With 1 base clipped from V and 13 bases from J, the junction kept 9 bases outside the gene matches. The chain's CDR3 is CASSLVYGTVRLFF. CDR3 nucleotide sequence: TGTGCCAGCAGCTTAGTCTACGGGACAGTGAGGCTGTTTTTT. Full variable domain (outside the CDR3, taken from reference TRBV7-8 and TRBJ2-2): GAGVSQSPRYKVAKRGQDVALRCDPISGHVSLFWYQQALGQGPEFLTYFQNEAQLDKSGLPSDRFFAERPEGSVSTLKIQRTQQEDSAVYLCASSLVYGTVRLFFGEGSRLTVL.

The CDR3 DNA follows: TGCGCCCGTGGGGTAGGGCGCGGGGGTACCTACAATGAGCAGTTCTTC. Protein: CARGVGRGGTYNEQFF. The chain combines TRBV10-1 with TRBJ2-1, with 7 bases matching TRBD2. The length of the CDR3 is 16 residues. Trimming took 11 bases from V and 2 from J; bases not matched to a gene: 15. The germline gives CDR1 WNHNN, CDR2 SYGVQD (reference sequence).

The chain is built from TRBV10-3 and TRBJ2-3; 10 bases fit TRBD2. Germline CDR1 is ENHRY and CDR2 is SYGVKD. This CDR3 is 15 amino acids long. After removal of 4 bases from V and 6 bases from J, the junction contained 7 bases not matched to a gene. CDR3 sequence (DNA): TGTGCCATCAGTGCATTAGCGGGGGGACAGGATACGCAGTATTTT. Translated, it gives CAISALAGGQDTQYF.

V and J are TRBV28 and TRBJ2-5; D not certain. The germline V and J ends were trimmed by 4 bases and 1 base, with 13 bases remaining between them. Germline loops: CDR1 MDHEN, CDR2 SYDVKM. The CDR3 spans 15 residues. The CDR3 nucleotides read TGTGCCAGCAGTTCAATCCCTCTACCCCAAGAGACCCAGTACTTC. Residues: CASSSIPLPQETQYF.

The chain carries TRBV2 and TRBJ1-6, with 9 bases lining up with TRBD1. Germline assignment: CDR1 SNHLY and CDR2 FYNNEI. V shed 10 bases, J shed 14 bases, and the junction held 12 bases outside the gene matches. CDR3 length: 13 amino acids. CDR3 residues: CATQQGAGLALHF. As DNA, the CDR3 is TGTGCCACCCAACAGGGGGCGGGTCTGGCCCTCCACTTT.

The CDR3 coding sequence is TGTGCCAGCAGCTTAGGACGGCAGAACTATGGCTACACCTTC. It is translated as CASSLGRQNYGYTF. The chain uses TRBV7-2 and TRBJ1-2; the D is unclear. V was cut by 1 base and J by 2 bases, with 8 bases left in between. This CDR3 region has 14 residues. Per germline, CDR1 SGHTA and CDR2 FQGNSA.

The chain carries TRBV7-9 and TRBJ2-1; 7 nucleotides match TRBD1. The CDR3 is 15 residues long. From germline, CDR1 is SEHNR and CDR2 FQNEAQ (reference sequence). V trimming: 1 base; J trimming: 4 bases; junction bases outside the gene matches: 4. The CDR3 bases are TGTGCCAGCAGCTTAGGGAGACAGGGTTACAATGAGCAGTTCTTC. The encoded protein is CASSLGRQGYNEQFF.